Listed below are T cell receptor beta chains from one sample, sequenced in a study of blood T cell repertoires in COVID-19. Assay: immunoSEQ multiplex PCR; the TCRdb copy retains only in-frame clones and omits some. The profile covers about 190,000 clones, with 80% to 90% appearing a single time and approximately 5.1% taken by the ten largest. Sequencing used peripheral blood. The receptors stem from a woman in her 70s with active or convalescent COVID-19. Each CDR3 is given without its conserved first and last residue.

CDR3 length: 11; V gene: TRBV3-1/TRBV3-2; J gene: TRBJ2-3; CDR3 protein: ASSQVRTDTQY
CDR3 length: 18; V gene: TRBV27; J gene: TRBJ1-3; CDR3 protein: ASSLTGHLLMPPSGNTIY
CDR3 length: 13; V gene: TRBV28; J gene: TRBJ2-3; CDR3 protein: ASSFPARGTDTQY
CDR3 length: 12; V gene: TRBV27; J gene: TRBJ1-5; CDR3 protein: ASSFQGNNQPQH
CDR3 length: 13; V gene: TRBV28; J gene: TRBJ2-3; CDR3 protein: ASSSPSGSTDTQY
CDR3 length: 9; V gene: TRBV30; J gene: TRBJ1-2; CDR3 protein: AWSEGNGYT
CDR3 length: 12; V gene: TRBV18; J gene: TRBJ2-7; CDR3 protein: ASSPTGGKIGQY
CDR3 length: 13; V gene: TRBV9; J gene: TRBJ2-1; CDR3 protein: ASSVGRVSYNEQF
CDR3 length: 16; V gene: TRBV3-1/TRBV3-2; J gene: TRBJ2-2; CDR3 protein: ASSPGTSGISYTGELF
CDR3 length: 14; V gene: TRBV11-3; J gene: TRBJ2-7; CDR3 protein: ASSLDSSYSSYEQY
CDR3 length: 11; V gene: TRBV20-1; J gene: TRBJ1-2; CDR3 protein: SASPPGDRGYT
CDR3 length: 12; V gene: TRBV5-1; J gene: TRBJ2-7; CDR3 protein: ASTSGTSSYEQY
CDR3 length: 11; V gene: TRBV30; J gene: TRBJ1-4; CDR3 protein: AWNRGRGEKLF
CDR3 length: 12; V gene: TRBV6-5; J gene: TRBJ2-7; CDR3 protein: ASSSPTGIFEQY
CDR3 length: 12; V gene: TRBV18; J gene: TRBJ1-5; CDR3 protein: ASSLGQDNQPQH
CDR3 length: 12; V gene: TRBV28; J gene: TRBJ1-6; CDR3 protein: ASSPISPLSPLH
CDR3 length: 15; V gene: TRBV27; J gene: TRBJ2-7; CDR3 protein: ASSPYRLTSGIYEQY
CDR3 length: 15; V gene: TRBV21-1; J gene: TRBJ2-4; CDR3 protein: ASSKELAGLSKNIQY
CDR3 length: 13; V gene: TRBV20-1; J gene: TRBJ2-2; CDR3 protein: SASVDRRVPGELF
CDR3 length: 13; V gene: TRBV6-1; J gene: TRBJ2-6; CDR3 protein: ASSGEFSGANVLT
CDR3 length: 14; V gene: TRBV3-1/TRBV3-2; J gene: TRBJ1-1; CDR3 protein: ASSQRTGGVSTEAF
CDR3 length: 9; V gene: TRBV6-6; J gene: TRBJ1-1; CDR3 protein: ASSYTGFTF
CDR3 length: 14; V gene: TRBV7-3; J gene: TRBJ2-1; CDR3 protein: ASSLAGRGAYNEQF
CDR3 length: 13; V gene: TRBV11-1; J gene: TRBJ2-1; CDR3 protein: ASSRTSGSYNEQF
CDR3 length: 12; V gene: TRBV5-4; J gene: TRBJ2-5; CDR3 protein: ASSPPGLQETQY
CDR3 length: 12; V gene: TRBV5-1; J gene: TRBJ2-5; CDR3 protein: ASSSQGAQETQY
CDR3 length: 13; V gene: TRBV28; J gene: TRBJ2-7; CDR3 protein: ASSPPGRIGNEQY
CDR3 length: 10; V gene: TRBV29-1; J gene: TRBJ1-2; CDR3 protein: SARGQEYGYT
CDR3 length: 17; V gene: TRBV4-2; J gene: TRBJ2-7; CDR3 protein: ASSQDASPGQALSYEQY
CDR3 length: 10; V gene: TRBV7-9; J gene: TRBJ2-2; CDR3 protein: AGQTNTGELF
CDR3 length: 11; V gene: TRBV7-9; J gene: TRBJ1-2; CDR3 protein: ASSLESNYGYT
CDR3 length: 16; V gene: TRBV11-2; J gene: TRBJ2-1; CDR3 protein: ASSLVSGRGRSYNEQF
CDR3 length: 15; V gene: TRBV5-6; J gene: TRBJ2-3; CDR3 protein: ASSLRGTQSITDTQY
CDR3 length: 11; V gene: TRBV6-5; J gene: TRBJ1-1; CDR3 protein: ASTMGGVTEAF
CDR3 length: 12; V gene: TRBV6-1; J gene: TRBJ1-6; CDR3 protein: ASSEIIQQSPLH
CDR3 length: 14; V gene: TRBV5-1; J gene: TRBJ2-1; CDR3 protein: ASSLGSLAGYNEQF
CDR3 length: 10; V gene: TRBV5-1; J gene: TRBJ2-1; CDR3 protein: ASSLAGGEQF
CDR3 length: 11; V gene: TRBV6-5; J gene: TRBJ1-5; CDR3 protein: ASSFRGSQPQH
CDR3 length: 14; V gene: TRBV18; J gene: TRBJ1-2; CDR3 protein: ASSPLTGDPNYGYT
CDR3 length: 12; V gene: TRBV28; J gene: TRBJ1-6; CDR3 protein: ASGAVMRGSPLH
CDR3 length: 16; V gene: TRBV9; J gene: TRBJ2-7; CDR3 protein: ASSVRDRVPHGSYEQY
CDR3 length: 12; V gene: TRBV5-1; J gene: TRBJ2-7; CDR3 protein: ASSSGTGDYEQY
CDR3 length: 11; V gene: TRBV29-1; J gene: TRBJ2-5; CDR3 protein: SATGGAGETQY
CDR3 length: 13; V gene: TRBV2; J gene: TRBJ2-7; CDR3 protein: ASSDLGGGSYEQY
CDR3 length: 11; V gene: TRBV14; J gene: TRBJ1-2; CDR3 protein: ASSQTRDSGYT
CDR3 length: 11; V gene: TRBV12-3/TRBV12-4; J gene: TRBJ2-7; CDR3 protein: ASSPKTGNEQY
CDR3 length: 12; V gene: TRBV6-1; J gene: TRBJ2-7; CDR3 protein: ASSEPGQEYEQY
CDR3 length: 11; V gene: TRBV27; J gene: TRBJ2-1; CDR3 protein: ATYRELGGEQF
CDR3 length: 14; V gene: TRBV28; J gene: TRBJ1-2; CDR3 protein: ASSPTGDPVNYGYT
CDR3 length: 15; V gene: TRBV9; J gene: TRBJ2-1; CDR3 protein: ASSVGGGSGMSYEQF